The source of this TCR beta chain is a study of CD8 T cells in Susac syndrome. An input of 0.5 to 1 ug of RNA was subjected to reverse transcription using random hexamers. TCRdb reprocessed the immunoSEQ multiplex PCR reads via MiXCR and lists one record per CDR3 protein. The repertoire holds about 190,000 distinct CDR3 sequences, with 85% to 95% as singletons. The specimen was CD8+ T cells from PBMCs. The sequence was obtained from a human donor with Susac syndrome.

The CDR3 sequence is CASTTQGTHTEAFF. The CDR3 nucleotides read TGTGCCAGTACAACGCAGGGAACGCACACTGAAGCTTTCTTT. J is TRBJ1-1 and V is TRBV18; D perhaps matches TRBD1 (5 bases). Germline V gene lookup returns CDR1 KGHSH and CDR2 LQKENI. Trimming left V 9 bases short and J 3 bases short, with 17 bases between. The CDR3 has 14 amino acids.